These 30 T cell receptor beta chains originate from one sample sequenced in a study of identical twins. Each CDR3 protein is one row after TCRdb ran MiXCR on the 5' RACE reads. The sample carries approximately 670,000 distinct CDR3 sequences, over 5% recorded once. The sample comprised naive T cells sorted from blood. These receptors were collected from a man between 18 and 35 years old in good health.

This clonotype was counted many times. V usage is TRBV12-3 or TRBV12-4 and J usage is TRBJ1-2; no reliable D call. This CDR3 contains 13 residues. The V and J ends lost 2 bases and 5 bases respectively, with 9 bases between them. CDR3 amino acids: CASSLMGFYGYTF. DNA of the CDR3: TGTGCCAGCAGTTTAATGGGATTTTATGGCTACACCTTC.

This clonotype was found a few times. The CDR3 reads CASIPRGLGALAESSYNEQFF. CDR3 bases: TGTGCCAGCATCCCCCGGGGTCTGGGGGCTTTAGCGGAGAGCTCCTACAATGAGCAGTTCTTC. The V call is TRBV11-1, the J call TRBJ2-1; D possibly uses TRBD1 or TRBD2 (6 bases each). Trimming removed 7 bases from V and 0 bases from J, with 31 bases in between. CDR3 length: 21 amino acids. From germline, CDR1 is SGHAT and CDR2 FQDESV (reference sequence).

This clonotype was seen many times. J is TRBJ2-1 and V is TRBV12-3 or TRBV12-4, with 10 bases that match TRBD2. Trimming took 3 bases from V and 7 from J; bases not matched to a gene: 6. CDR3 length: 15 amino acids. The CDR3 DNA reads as TGTGCCAGCAGTTTTCCTAGCGGGAGTTATAATGAGCAGTTCTTC. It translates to CASSFPSGSYNEQFF.

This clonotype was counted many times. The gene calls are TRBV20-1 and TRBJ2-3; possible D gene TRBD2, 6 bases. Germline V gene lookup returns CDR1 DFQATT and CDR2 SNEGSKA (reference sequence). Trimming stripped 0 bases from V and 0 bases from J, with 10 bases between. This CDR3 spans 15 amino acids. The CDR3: CSARDLRGSTDTQYF. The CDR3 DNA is TGCAGTGCTAGAGATCTTCGGGGGAGCACAGATACGCAGTATTTT.

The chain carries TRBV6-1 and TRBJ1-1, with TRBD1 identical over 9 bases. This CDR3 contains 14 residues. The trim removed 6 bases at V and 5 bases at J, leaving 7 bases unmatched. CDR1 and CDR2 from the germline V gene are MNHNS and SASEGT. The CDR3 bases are TGTGCCAGCAGGCCCGGACAGGGGAGAACTGAAGCTTTCTTT. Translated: CASRPGQGRTEAFF.

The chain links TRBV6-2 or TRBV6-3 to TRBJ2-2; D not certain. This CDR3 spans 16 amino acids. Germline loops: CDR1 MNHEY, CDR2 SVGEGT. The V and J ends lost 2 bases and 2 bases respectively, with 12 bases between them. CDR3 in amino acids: CASSYPGAYNTGELFF. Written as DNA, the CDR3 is TGTGCCAGCAGTTACCCGGGCGCTTACAACACCGGGGAGCTGTTTTTT.

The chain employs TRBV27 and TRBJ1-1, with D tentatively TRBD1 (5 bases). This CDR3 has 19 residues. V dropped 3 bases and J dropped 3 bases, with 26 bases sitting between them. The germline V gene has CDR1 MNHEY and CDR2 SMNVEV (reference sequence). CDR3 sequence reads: CASSFRKLFQHSRDTEAFF. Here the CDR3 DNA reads TGTGCCAGCAGTTTTCGAAAGTTGTTCCAACACTCCAGGGACACTGAAGCTTTCTTT.

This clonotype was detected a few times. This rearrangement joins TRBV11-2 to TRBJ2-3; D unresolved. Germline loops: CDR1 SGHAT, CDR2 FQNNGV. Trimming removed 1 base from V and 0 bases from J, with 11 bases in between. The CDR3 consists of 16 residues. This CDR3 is CASSLVGWVSTDTQYF. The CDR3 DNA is TGTGCCAGCAGCTTAGTTGGCTGGGTGAGCACAGATACGCAGTATTTT. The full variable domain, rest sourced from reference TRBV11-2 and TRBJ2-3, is EAGVAQSPRYKIIEKRQSVAFWCNPISGHATLYWYQQILGQGPKLLIQFQNNGVVDDSQLPKDRFSAERLKGVDSTLKIQPAKLEDSAVYLCASSLVGWVSTDTQYFGPGTRLTVL.

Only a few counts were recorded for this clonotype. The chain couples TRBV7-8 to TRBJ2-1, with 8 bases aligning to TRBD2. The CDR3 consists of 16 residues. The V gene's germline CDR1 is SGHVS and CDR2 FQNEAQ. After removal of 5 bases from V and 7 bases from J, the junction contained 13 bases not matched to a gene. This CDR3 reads CASSGLKGREGNEQFF. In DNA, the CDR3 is TGTGCCAGCAGCGGACTGAAAGGCCGGGAGGGGAATGAGCAGTTCTTC.

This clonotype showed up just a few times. CDR3 loop: CSVESLTLPGQFHEQFF. The CDR3 region has the DNA TGCAGCGTTGAATCTCTAACCTTACCGGGACAGTTTCATGAGCAGTTCTTC. The chain employs TRBV29-1 and TRBJ2-1, with 7 bases fitting TRBD1. The V gene end was trimmed by 2 bases and the J gene end by 8 bases; junction bases not matched to a gene: 18. The CDR3 length is 17 residues. The germline V gene encodes CDR1 SQVTM and CDR2 ANQGSEA.

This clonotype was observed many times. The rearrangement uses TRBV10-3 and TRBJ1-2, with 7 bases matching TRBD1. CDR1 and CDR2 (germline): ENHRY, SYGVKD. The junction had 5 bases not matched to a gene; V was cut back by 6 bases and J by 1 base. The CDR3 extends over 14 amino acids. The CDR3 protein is CAIREGQRNYGYTF. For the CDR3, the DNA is TGTGCCATCAGGGAGGGACAGCGTAACTATGGCTACACCTTC.

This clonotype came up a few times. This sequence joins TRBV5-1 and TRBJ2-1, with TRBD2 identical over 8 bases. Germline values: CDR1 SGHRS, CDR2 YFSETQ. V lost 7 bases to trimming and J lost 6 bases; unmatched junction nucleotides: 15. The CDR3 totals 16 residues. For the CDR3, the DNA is TGCGCCAGCGAATTGAAAAGCGGGAGAGGCCGCAATGAGCAGTTCTTC. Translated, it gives CASELKSGRGRNEQFF.

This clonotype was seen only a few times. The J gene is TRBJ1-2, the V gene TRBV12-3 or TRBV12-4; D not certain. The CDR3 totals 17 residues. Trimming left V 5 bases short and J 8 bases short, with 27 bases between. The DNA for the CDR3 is TGTGCCAGCAGTCCAAAACTCTCAGTCTGGGCAAAAGAAGGCTACACCTTC. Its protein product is CASSPKLSVWAKEGYTF.

CDR3 residues: CSASLRLSSYEQYF. The CDR3 region has the DNA TGCAGTGCTAGTTTAAGGCTGAGCTCCTACGAGCAGTACTTC. The rearrangement joins TRBV20-1 to TRBJ2-7; D gene ambiguous. V was shortened by 3 bases and J by 0 bases, with 12 bases between the two germline ends. CDR1 and CDR2 from the germline V gene are DFQATT and SNEGSKA (reference sequence). The CDR3 is 14 residues long.

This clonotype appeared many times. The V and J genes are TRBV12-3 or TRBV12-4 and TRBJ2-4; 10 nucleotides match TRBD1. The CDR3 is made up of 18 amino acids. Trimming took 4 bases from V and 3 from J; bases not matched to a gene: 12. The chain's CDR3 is CASSSGTGATSSKNIQYF. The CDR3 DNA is TGTGCCAGCAGTTCCGGGACAGGGGCGACTTCTAGCAAAAACATTCAGTACTTC.

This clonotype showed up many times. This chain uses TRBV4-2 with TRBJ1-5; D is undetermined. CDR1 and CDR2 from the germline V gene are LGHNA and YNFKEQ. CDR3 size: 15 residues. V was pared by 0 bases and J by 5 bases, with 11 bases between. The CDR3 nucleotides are TGTGCCAGCAGCCAAGATCGGGAGCTAGATCAGCCCCAGCATTTT. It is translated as CASSQDRELDQPQHF.

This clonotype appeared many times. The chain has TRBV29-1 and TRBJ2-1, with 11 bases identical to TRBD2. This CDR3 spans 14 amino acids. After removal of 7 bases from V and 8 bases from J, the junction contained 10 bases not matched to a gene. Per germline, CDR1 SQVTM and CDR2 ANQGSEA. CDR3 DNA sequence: TGCAGCGGTAATAGCGGGAGGGCCGTGGATGAGCAGTTCTTC. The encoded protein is CSGNSGRAVDEQFF.

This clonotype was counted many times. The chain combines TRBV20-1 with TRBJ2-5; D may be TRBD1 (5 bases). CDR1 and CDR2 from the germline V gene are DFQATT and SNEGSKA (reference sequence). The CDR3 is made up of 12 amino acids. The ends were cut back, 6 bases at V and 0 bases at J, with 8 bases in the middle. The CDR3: CSAPGYQETQYF. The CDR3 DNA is TGCAGTGCCCCAGGGTACCAAGAGACCCAGTACTTC.

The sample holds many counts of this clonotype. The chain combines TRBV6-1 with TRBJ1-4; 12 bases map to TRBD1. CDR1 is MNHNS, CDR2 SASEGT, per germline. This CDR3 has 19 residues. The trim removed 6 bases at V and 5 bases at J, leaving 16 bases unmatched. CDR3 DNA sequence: TGTGCCAGCAGAATCAGCGGGACAGGGGGCCCAAGACCAAATGAAAAACTGTTTTTT. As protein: CASRISGTGGPRPNEKLFF.

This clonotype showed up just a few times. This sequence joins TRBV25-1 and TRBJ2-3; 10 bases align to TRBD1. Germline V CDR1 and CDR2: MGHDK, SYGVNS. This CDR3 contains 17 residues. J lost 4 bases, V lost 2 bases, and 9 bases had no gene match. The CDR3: CASSERGTGTGADTQYF. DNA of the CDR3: TGTGCCAGCAGTGAAAGGGGAACCGGGACAGGGGCAGATACGCAGTATTTT.

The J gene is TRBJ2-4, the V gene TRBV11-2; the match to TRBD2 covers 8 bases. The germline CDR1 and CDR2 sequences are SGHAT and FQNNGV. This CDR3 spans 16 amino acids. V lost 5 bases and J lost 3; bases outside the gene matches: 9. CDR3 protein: CASSPGGGRGKNIQYF. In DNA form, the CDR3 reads TGTGCCAGCAGCCCCGGGGGGGGGCGAGGCAAAAACATTCAGTACTTC.

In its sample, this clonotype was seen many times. The CDR3 reads CSARVPDTQYF. The CDR3 DNA reads as TGCAGTGCTAGGGTACCAGATACGCAGTATTTT. The chain is built from TRBV20-1 and TRBJ2-3, with D uncertain. CDR3 length: 11 residues. Germline CDR1 DFQATT, CDR2 SNEGSKA (reference sequence). V was clipped by 3 bases and J by 4 bases, with 5 bases between them.

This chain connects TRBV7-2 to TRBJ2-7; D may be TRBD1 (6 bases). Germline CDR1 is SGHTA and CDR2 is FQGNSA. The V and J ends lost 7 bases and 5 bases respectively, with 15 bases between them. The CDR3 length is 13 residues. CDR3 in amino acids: CASTGTPGNEQYF. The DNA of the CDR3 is TGTGCCAGCACCGGGACACCAGGCAACGAGCAGTACTTC.

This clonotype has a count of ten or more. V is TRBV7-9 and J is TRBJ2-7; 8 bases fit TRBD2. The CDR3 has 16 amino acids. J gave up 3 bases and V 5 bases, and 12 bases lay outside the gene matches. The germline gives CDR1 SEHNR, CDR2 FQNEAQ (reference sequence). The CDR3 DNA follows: TGTGCCAGCAGCCCCCGGTCCCAGCGGGAGATCTACGAGCAGTACTTC. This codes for CASSPRSQREIYEQYF. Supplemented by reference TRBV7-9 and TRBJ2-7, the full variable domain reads DTGVSQNPRHKITKRGQNVTFRCDPISEHNRLYWYRQTLGQGPEFLTYFQNEAQLEKSRLLSDRFSAERPKGSFSTLEIQRTEQGDSAMYLCASSPRSQREIYEQYFGPGTRLTVT.

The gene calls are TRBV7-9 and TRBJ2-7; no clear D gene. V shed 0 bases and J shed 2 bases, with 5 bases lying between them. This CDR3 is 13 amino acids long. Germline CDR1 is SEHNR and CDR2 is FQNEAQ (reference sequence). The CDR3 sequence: CASSLAEPYEQYV. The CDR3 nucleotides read TGTGCCAGCAGCTTAGCAGAGCCCTACGAGCAGTACGTC.

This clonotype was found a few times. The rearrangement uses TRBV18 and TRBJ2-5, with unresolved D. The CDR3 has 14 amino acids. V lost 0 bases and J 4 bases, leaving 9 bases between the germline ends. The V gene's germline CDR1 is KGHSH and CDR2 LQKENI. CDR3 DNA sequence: TGTGCCAGCTCACCACCGATCTCTGGAGAGACCCAGTACTTC. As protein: CASSPPISGETQYF.

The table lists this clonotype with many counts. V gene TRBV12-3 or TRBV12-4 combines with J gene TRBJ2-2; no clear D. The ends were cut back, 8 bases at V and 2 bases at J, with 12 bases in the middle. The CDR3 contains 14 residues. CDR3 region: CASVLGPNTGELFF. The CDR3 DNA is TGTGCCAGCGTCCTAGGCCCCAACACCGGGGAGCTGTTTTTT.

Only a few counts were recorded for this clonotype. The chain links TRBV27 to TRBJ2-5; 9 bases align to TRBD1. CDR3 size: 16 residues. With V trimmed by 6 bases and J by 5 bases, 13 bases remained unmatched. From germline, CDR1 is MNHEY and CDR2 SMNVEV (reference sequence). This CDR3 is CASSYSTGGLWETQYF. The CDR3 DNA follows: TGTGCCAGCAGCTATAGTACAGGGGGCCTTTGGGAGACCCAGTACTTC.

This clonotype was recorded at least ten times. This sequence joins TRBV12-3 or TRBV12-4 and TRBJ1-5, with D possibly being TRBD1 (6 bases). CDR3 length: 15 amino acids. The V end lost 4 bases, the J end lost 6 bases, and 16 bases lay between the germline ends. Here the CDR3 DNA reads TGTGCCAGCAGTTCGGGAAGAGGGGGGGGTCAGCCCCAGCATTTT. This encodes CASSSGRGGGQPQHF.

The DNA of the CDR3 is TGTGCCAGCAGCTTTCCCCAGGGAACTAGCGGCACAGATACGCAGTATTTT. This sequence encodes CASSFPQGTSGTDTQYF. The chain is built from TRBV7-9 and TRBJ2-3; TRBD2 matches 7 bases. Trimming at V came to 3 bases and at J to 1 base, leaving 10 bases not matched to a gene. This CDR3 comprises 17 residues. Germline CDR1 reads SEHNR; CDR2 reads FQNEAQ (reference sequence).